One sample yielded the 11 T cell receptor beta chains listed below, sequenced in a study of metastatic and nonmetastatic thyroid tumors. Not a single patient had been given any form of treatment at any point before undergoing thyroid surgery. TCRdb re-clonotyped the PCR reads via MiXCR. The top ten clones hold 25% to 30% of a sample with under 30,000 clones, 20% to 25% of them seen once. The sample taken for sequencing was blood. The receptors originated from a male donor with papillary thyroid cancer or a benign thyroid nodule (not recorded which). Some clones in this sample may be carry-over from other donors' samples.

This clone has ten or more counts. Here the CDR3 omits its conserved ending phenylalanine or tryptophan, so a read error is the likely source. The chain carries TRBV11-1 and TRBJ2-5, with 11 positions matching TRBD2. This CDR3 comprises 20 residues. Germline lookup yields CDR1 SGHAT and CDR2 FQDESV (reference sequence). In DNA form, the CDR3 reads TGTGCCAGCAGCGACCGCCCGGGACTAGCGGAACCAAATCCCCAAGAGGCCCAGTACCTC. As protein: CASSDRPGLAEPNPQEAQYL.

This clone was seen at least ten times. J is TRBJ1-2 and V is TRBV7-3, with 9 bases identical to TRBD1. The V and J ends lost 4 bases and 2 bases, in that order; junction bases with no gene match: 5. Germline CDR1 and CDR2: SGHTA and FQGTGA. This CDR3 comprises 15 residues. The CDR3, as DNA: TGTGCCAGCAGCTCCGGGACAGGGCCAAACTATGGCTACACCTTC. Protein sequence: CASSSGTGPNYGYTF.

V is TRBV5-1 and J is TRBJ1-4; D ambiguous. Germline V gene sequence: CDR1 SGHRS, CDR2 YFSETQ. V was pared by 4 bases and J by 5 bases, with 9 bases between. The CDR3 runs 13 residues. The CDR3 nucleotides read TGCGCCAGCAGCCCCACAGCGAATGAAAAACTGTTTTTT. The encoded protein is CASSPTANEKLFF.

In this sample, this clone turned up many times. Here the CDR3 DNA reads TGTGCCAGCAGCTTAGGGGGGGGTGCTGGAAACACCATATATTTT. This gives the protein CASSLGGGAGNTIYF. The rearrangement links TRBV7-8 to TRBJ1-3, with a possible D match to TRBD1 (5 bases). The CDR3 contains 15 residues. The germline gives CDR1 SGHVS, CDR2 FQNEAQ. Trimming cost V 1 base and J 2 bases, with 9 bases left between them.

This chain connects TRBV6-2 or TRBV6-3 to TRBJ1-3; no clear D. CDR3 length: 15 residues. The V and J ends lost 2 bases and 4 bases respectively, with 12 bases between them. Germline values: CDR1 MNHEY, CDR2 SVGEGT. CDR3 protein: CASSYQTCKGNTIYF. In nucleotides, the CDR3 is TGTGCCAGCAGTTACCAGACCTGTAAAGGAAACACCATATATTTT.

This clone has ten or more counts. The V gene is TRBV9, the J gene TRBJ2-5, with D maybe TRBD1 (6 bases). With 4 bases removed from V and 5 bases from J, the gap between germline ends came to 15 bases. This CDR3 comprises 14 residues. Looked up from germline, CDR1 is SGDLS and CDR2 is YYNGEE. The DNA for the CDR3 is TGTGCCAGCAGCCCAGGGGACGATACTGAGACCCAGTACTTC. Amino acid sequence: CASSPGDDTETQYF.

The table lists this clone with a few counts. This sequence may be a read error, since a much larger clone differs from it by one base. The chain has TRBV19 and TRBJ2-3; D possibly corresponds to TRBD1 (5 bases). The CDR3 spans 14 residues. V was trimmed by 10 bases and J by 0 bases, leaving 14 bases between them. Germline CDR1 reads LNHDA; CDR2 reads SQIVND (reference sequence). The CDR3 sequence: CATSGRASTDTQYF. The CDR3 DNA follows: TGTGCCACGTCCGGCAGGGCTAGCACAGATACGCAGTATTTT. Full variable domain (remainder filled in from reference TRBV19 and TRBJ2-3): DGGITQSPKYLFRKEGQNVTLSCEQNLNHDAMYWYRQDPGQGLRLIYYSQIVNDFQKGDIAEGYSVSREKKESFPLTVTSAQKNPTAFYLCATSGRASTDTQYFGPGTRLTVL.

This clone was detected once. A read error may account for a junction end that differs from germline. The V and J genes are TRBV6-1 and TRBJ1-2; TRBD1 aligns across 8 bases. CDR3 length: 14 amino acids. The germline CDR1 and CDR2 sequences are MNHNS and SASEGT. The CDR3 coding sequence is TGTGCCGCACGTGAAGCCGGGACAGGCTATGGCTACACGTTC. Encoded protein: CAAREAGTGYGYTF.

CDR3 DNA: TGTGCCAGCAGCGGAGACAGGCGCACTGAAGCTTTCTTT. This translates into CASSGDRRTEAFF. The chain joins TRBV6-1 to TRBJ1-1; tentatively, D is TRBD1 (6 bases). CDR3 length: 13 residues. Germline CDR1 reads MNHNS; CDR2 reads SASEGT. Trimming removed 6 bases from V and 4 bases from J, with 12 bases in between.

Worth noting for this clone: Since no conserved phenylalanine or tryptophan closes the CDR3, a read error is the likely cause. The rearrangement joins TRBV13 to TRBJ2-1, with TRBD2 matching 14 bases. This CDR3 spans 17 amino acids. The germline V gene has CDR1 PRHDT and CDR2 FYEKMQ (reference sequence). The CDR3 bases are TGTGCCAGCAGCGCTCGGACTAGCGGGGGGAAAAACAATGTGCAGTTCTAC. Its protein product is CASSARTSGGKNNVQFY.

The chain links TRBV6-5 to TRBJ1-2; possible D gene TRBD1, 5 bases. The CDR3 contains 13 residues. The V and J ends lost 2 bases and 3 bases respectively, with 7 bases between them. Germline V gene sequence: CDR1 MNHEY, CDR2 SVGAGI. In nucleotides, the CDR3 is TGTGCCAGCAGTTACCAACAGGACTATGGCTACACCTTC. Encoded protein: CASSYQQDYGYTF.